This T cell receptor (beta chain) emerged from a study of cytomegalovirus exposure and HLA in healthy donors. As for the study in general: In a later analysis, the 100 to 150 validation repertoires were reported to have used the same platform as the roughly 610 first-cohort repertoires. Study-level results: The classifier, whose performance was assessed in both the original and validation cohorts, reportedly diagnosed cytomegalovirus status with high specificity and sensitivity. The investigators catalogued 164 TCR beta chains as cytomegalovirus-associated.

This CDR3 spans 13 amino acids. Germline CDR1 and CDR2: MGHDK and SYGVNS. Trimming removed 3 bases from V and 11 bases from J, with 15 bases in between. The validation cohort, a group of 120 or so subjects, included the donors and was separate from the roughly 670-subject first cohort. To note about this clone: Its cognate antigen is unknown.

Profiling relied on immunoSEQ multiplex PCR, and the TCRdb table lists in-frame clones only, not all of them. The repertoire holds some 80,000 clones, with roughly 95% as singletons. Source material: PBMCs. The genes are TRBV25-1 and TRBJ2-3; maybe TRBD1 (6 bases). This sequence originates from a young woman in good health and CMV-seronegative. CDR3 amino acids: CASSEVLGHLQYF. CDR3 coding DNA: TGTGCCAGCAGTGAGGTGTTGGGACACCTGCAGTATTTT.